This is a list of T cell receptor beta chains from one sample in a study of immune characterization of retroperitoneal liposarcoma. TCRdb reprocessed the PCR reads with MiXCR, giving one entry per CDR3 protein. The top ten hold approximately 15% of the sample, which has 2,000 to 2,500 distinct CDR3 sequences, around 36% seen once. Sequenced material: tumor tissue. These receptors originate from a male donor with retroperitoneal liposarcoma. Both conserved end residues are part of each CDR3. A D gene is named only where the DNA matches it firmly. The size field is filled for only some rows; it gives once, few, many or a size class.

V	D	J	size	CDR3	DNA
TRBV12-3/TRBV12-4	TRBD2	TRBJ2-5	.	CASSFGTTPFF	TGTGCCAGCAGTTTCGGGACTACCCCCTTCTTC
TRBV6-6	TRBD2	TRBJ2-7	.	CASKPAGAYNEQYF	TGTGCCAGCAAGCCAGCGGGGGCTTACAATGAGCAGTACTTC
TRBV6-1	.	TRBJ2-5	.	CASRRGGETQYF	TGTGCCAGCAGAAGAGGAGGGGAGACCCAGTACTTC
TRBV12-3/TRBV12-4	TRBD2	TRBJ2-1	.	CASSPTSGRTGNEQFF	TGTGCCAGCAGTCCTACTAGCGGGAGAACGGGAAATGAGCAGTTCTTC
TRBV6-5	.	TRBJ2-3	.	CASTPVSGTDTQYF	TGTGCCAGCACACCGGTTAGTGGTACAGATACGCAGTATTTT
TRBV9	.	TRBJ2-1	few	CASSAAGGAYNEQFF	TGTGCCAGCAGCGCGGCCGGCGGGGCCTACAATGAGCAGTTCTTC
TRBV27	TRBD2	TRBJ2-7	.	CASSLQAGGSYEQYF	TGTGCCAGCAGTTTACAAGCGGGGGGTTCCTACGAGCAGTACTTC
TRBV11-2	TRBD2	TRBJ2-3	.	CASSFGGGPVDTQYF	TGTGCCAGCAGCTTCGGGGGGGGGCCTGTAGATACGCAGTATTTT
TRBV6-2/TRBV6-3	.	TRBJ1-2	few	CASSRNRANYGYTF	TGTGCCAGCAGCAGAAACAGGGCTAACTATGGCTACACCTTC
TRBV6-1	.	TRBJ2-3	large	CATDKSAGYTDTQYF	TGTGCCACCGATAAGTCTGCGGGATACACAGATACGCAGTATTTT
TRBV7-8	TRBD2	TRBJ2-1	medium-sized	CASSWAFGRAYEQFF	TGTGCCAGCAGCTGGGCCTTCGGGAGGGCCTACGAGCAGTTCTTC
TRBV7-2	.	TRBJ2-1	.	CASRQRAVETQFF	TGTGCCAGCAGACAACGTGCAGTGGAGACCCAGTTCTTC
TRBV6-6	.	TRBJ2-7	.	CASSYSGGIYEQYF	TGTGCCAGCAGTTACTCGGGGGGCATCTACGAGCAGTACTTC
TRBV27	.	TRBJ2-7	.	CASSSSYEQYF	TGTGCCAGCAGTTCCTCTTACGAGCAGTACTTC
TRBV6-6	.	TRBJ2-7	.	CASSYRGQSYEQYF	TGTGCCAGCAGTTACAGGGGCCAGTCCTACGAGCAGTACTTC
TRBV12-3/TRBV12-4	TRBD2	TRBJ2-5	.	CASSPAGLAGVETQYF	TGTGCCAGCAGCCCCGCGGGACTAGCGGGAGTAGAGACCCAGTACTTC
TRBV27	.	TRBJ1-2	.	CASSPLRADGYTF	TGTGCCAGCAGTCCCCTGAGGGCTGATGGCTACACCTTC
TRBV4-1	.	TRBJ2-1	.	CASSQDAPPHEQFF	TGCGCCAGCAGCCAAGATGCCCCCCCCCATGAGCAGTTCTTC
TRBV7-6	TRBD2	TRBJ2-3	medium-sized	CASSLARGGTDTQYF	TGTGCCAGCAGCTTAGCCCGGGGGGGGACAGATACGCAGTATTTT
TRBV25-1	TRBD1	TRBJ2-1	.	CASSEGQGTSSYNEQFF	TGTGCCAGCAGTGAAGGACAGGGGACGAGCTCCTACAATGAGCAGTTCTTC
TRBV6-5	TRBD2	TRBJ2-5	.	CASSELAGGPETQYF	TGTGCCAGCAGTGAACTAGCGGGGGGGCCAGAGACCCAGTACTTC
TRBV27	.	TRBJ2-1	.	CASSLVRFNEQFF	TGTGCCAGCAGTTTAGTCAGATTCAATGAGCAGTTCTTC
TRBV6-6	.	TRBJ2-1	.	CASSYENEQFF	TGTGCCAGCAGTTACGAAAATGAGCAGTTCTTC
TRBV6-2/TRBV6-3	.	TRBJ2-7	.	CASSYSRGAPEQYF	TGTGCCAGCAGTTACAGTCGGGGGGCGCCCGAGCAGTACTTC
TRBV27	TRBD1	TRBJ1-1	few	CASRYDRGYLNTEAFF	TGTGCCAGCAGATACGACAGGGGGTATTTGAACACTGAAGCTTTCTTT
TRBV6-1	.	TRBJ2-5	.	CASSEGWEQETQYF	TGTGCCAGCAGTGAAGGGTGGGAACAAGAGACCCAGTACTTC
TRBV6-1	.	TRBJ2-7	large	CASSPRVGYSYEQYF	TGTGCCAGCAGTCCCCGGGTCGGATACTCCTACGAGCAGTACTTC
TRBV6-1	.	TRBJ1-2	.	CASSEITLGAYGYTF	TGTGCCAGCAGTGAGATAACACTCGGAGCCTATGGCTACACCTTC
TRBV12-5	.	TRBJ2-7	medium-sized	CASGKDFFQQYF	TGTGCTAGTGGAAAGGACTTTTTTCAGCAGTACTTC
TRBV6-1	TRBD2	TRBJ2-1	few	CASRNPGLHNEEFF	TGTGCCAGCAGAAACCCGGGACTACACAACGAAGAGTTCTTC
TRBV10-3	.	TRBJ2-1	.	CAISEPARREQFF	TGTGCCATCAGTGAACCGGCTAGAAGAGAGCAGTTCTTC
TRBV6-9	.	TRBJ2-1	few	CASRLNQETQFF	TGTGCCAGCAGGCTGAATCAAGAGACCCAGTTCTTC
TRBV14	TRBD2	TRBJ2-7	.	CASSQIGTSYEQYF	TGTGCCAGCAGCCAGATCGGGACTAGCTACGAGCAGTACTTC
TRBV10-2	TRBD2	TRBJ2-1	large	CASIPSGRAYNEQFF	TGCGCCAGCATCCCTAGCGGGAGGGCCTACAATGAGCAGTTCTTC
TRBV12-5	.	TRBJ2-5	.	CASGSNVSLTETQYF	TGTGCTAGTGGTTCCAACGTGAGCTTGACGGAGACCCAGTACTTC
TRBV12-3/TRBV12-4	.	TRBJ2-1	.	CASTISGTYNEQFF	TGTGCCAGCACCATTAGCGGAACCTACAATGAGCAGTTCTTC
TRBV27	.	TRBJ2-6	.	CASSRVQGRAGANVLTF	TGTGCCAGCAGTAGAGTCCAGGGGCGGGCTGGGGCCAACGTCCTGACTTTC
TRBV12-3/TRBV12-4	.	TRBJ2-7	few	CAGHRGRGAYEQYF	TGTGCCGGACACAGGGGGCGGGGGGCGTACGAGCAGTACTTC
TRBV27	TRBD2	TRBJ2-3	once	CATKSGGTDTQYF	TGTGCCACGAAGAGCGGGGGCACAGATACGCAGTATTTT
TRBV6-1	.	TRBJ2-3	.	CASSRDATDTQYF	TGTGCCAGCAGTCGGGACGCCACAGATACGCAGTATTTT
TRBV11-2	.	TRBJ2-5	medium-sized	CASSVTRGAETQYF	TGTGCCAGCAGCGTGACCAGGGGTGCAGAGACCCAGTACTTC
TRBV6-5	.	TRBJ2-7	.	CASRLWANSYEQYF	TGTGCCAGCAGACTCTGGGCCAACTCCTACGAGCAGTACTTC